These 4 T cell receptor beta chains share one sample of origin, sequenced in a study of blood T cell repertoires in COVID-19. Produced via immunoSEQ multiplex PCR; TCRdb's table is partial and in-frame only. This sample has fewer than 50,000 clones, with 73% found just once. The sequenced sample was peripheral blood. These receptor sequences come from an elderly man with acute or convalescent COVID-19.

The chain employs TRBV15 and TRBJ2-4; 7 bases are shared with TRBD1. Germline trimming cut 1 base from V and 4 bases from J; bases unmatched to any gene: 7. This CDR3 has 16 residues. CDR1 is LNHNV and CDR2 is YYDKDF in the germline V gene (reference sequence). The CDR3 spells CATSRALTGAKNIQYF. The CDR3 DNA follows: TGTGCCACCAGCAGAGCTCTAACAGGGGCAAAAAACATTCAGTACTTC.

CDR3 coding DNA: TGTGCCAGTAATCAGCGCGGGGCAAGGGATGAGCAGTTCTTC. It codes for CASNQRGARDEQFF. This chain uses TRBV19 with TRBJ2-1, with a tentative D call TRBD2 (6 bases). The CDR3 spans 14 residues. Trimming took off 7 bases at V and 8 bases at J, with 18 bases between the two ends. Germline CDR1 LNHDA, CDR2 SQIVND (reference sequence).

J is TRBJ2-1 and V is TRBV9, with 10 nucleotides matching TRBD2. The CDR3 runs to 15 residues. CDR1 is SGDLS and CDR2 is YYNGEE in the germline V gene. J gave up 7 bases and V 0 bases, and 4 bases lay outside the gene matches. In DNA form, the CDR3 reads TGTGCCAGCAGCGTAGGGCTAGCGGGAGAAAATGAGCAGTTCTTC. This sequence encodes CASSVGLAGENEQFF.

The chain has TRBV6-2 or TRBV6-3 and TRBJ1-2; TRBD1 aligns across 9 bases. Per germline, CDR1 MNHEY and CDR2 SVGEGT. The CDR3 is 16 residues long. V lost 5 bases and J lost 5; bases outside the gene matches: 12. The CDR3 DNA sequence: TGTGCCAGCAGTGACGGGACAGGGAGGGATCGGTATGGCTACACCTTC. Its translation: CASSDGTGRDRYGYTF.